These 14 T cell receptor beta chains were all obtained from the same sample, sequenced in a study of vaccination and CD4 T cells after COVID-19. Treatment in this sample: roughly ten-day PBMC culture with coronavirus spike peptide pools or control peptides (ViraFEST assay). An Oncomine TCR Beta short-read assay was used to sequence the DNA from cultured CD4+ T cells. From the PCR reads, TCRdb called clonotypes with MiXCR, one entry per CDR3 protein. Of under 15,000 distinct CDR3 sequences listed, 65% to 75% are singletons. For these receptors, no antigen is known. What was sequenced was CD4+ T cells from blood, cultured in vitro. The receptor source for this set is a human donor who had recovered from COVID-19.

This clonotype was seen once. This chain links TRBV28 with TRBJ2-1; D might be TRBD2 (6 bases). This CDR3 has 14 amino acids. V gave up 3 bases and J gave up 3 bases, with 9 bases separating them. Germline loops: CDR1 MDHEN, CDR2 SYDVKM. For the CDR3, the DNA is TGTGCCAGCAGTTTGGAGACTAGCTACAATGAGCAGTTCTTC. Translating gives CASSLETSYNEQFF. The variable domain in full, completed from reference TRBV28 and TRBJ2-1, reads DVKVTQSSRYLVKRTGEKVFLECVQDMDHENMFWYRQDPGLGLRLIYFSYDVKMKEKGDIPEGYSVSREKKERFSLILESASTNQTSMYLCASSLETSYNEQFFGPGTRLTVL.

The chain couples TRBV19 to TRBJ2-2; D possibly corresponds to TRBD2 (6 bases). Per the germline V gene, CDR1 is LNHDA and CDR2 is SQIVND (reference sequence). This CDR3 spans 15 amino acids. Trimming removed 5 bases at V and 1 base at J, with 11 bases between. The CDR3 spells CASSGVAVNTGELFF. Here the CDR3 DNA reads TGTGCCAGTAGTGGGGTAGCGGTGAACACCGGGGAGCTGTTTTTT.

This chain links TRBV4-1 with TRBJ1-5, with a possible D match to TRBD1 (6 bases). The CDR3 contains 16 residues. Trimming left V 3 bases short and J 6 bases short, with 18 bases between. Germline V CDR1 and CDR2: MGHRA, YSYEKL. The CDR3 loop is CASSQAPMGAGQPQHF. In nucleotides, the CDR3 is TGCGCCAGCAGCCAGGCCCCTATGGGGGCAGGTCAGCCCCAGCATTTT.

The chain combines TRBV7-9 with TRBJ2-7, with TRBD1 matching 7 bases. Germline V CDR1 and CDR2: SEHNR, FQNEAQ (reference sequence). J lost 7 bases, V lost 0 bases, and 9 bases had no gene match. This CDR3 has 15 residues. The CDR3 DNA reads TGTGCCAGCAGCTTAGCACGACAGGGCGGTTGGGAGCAGTACTTC. Its protein is CASSLARQGGWEQYF.

This sequence joins TRBV24-1 and TRBJ2-3; D may be TRBD2 (6 bases). This CDR3 is built from 18 residues. V dropped 1 base and J dropped 5 bases, with 21 bases sitting between them. Germline assignment: CDR1 KGHDR and CDR2 SFDVKD. The CDR3 spells CATSDFPLGGASRDTQYF. The CDR3 DNA follows: TGTGCCACCAGTGATTTCCCCCTGGGCGGGGCGTCCAGAGATACGCAGTATTTT.

This sequence joins TRBV6-2 or TRBV6-3 and TRBJ1-5, with 7 bases identical to TRBD1. V lost 6 bases to trimming and J lost 2 bases; unmatched junction nucleotides: 10. The CDR3 is 16 amino acids. Germline V gives CDR1 MNHEY, CDR2 SVGEGT. The CDR3: CASRDTIRGGNQPQHF. The CDR3 bases are TGTGCCAGCAGAGACACTATCAGGGGGGGCAATCAGCCCCAGCATTTT.

The V gene is TRBV20-1, the J gene TRBJ2-2; 9 bases map to TRBD2. The ends lost 3 bases at V and 5 bases at J; junction bases unmatched: 4. The CDR3 sequence is 14 residues long. Germline CDR1 reads DFQATT; CDR2 reads SNEGSKA (reference sequence). The CDR3 region is CSASRLAGTGELFF. The CDR3 DNA is TGCAGTGCTAGTAGGCTAGCGGGAACCGGGGAGCTGTTTTTT.

This sequence joins TRBV7-6 and TRBJ2-1; tentative D call: TRBD2 (7 bases). Germline CDR1 and CDR2: SGHVS and FNYEAQ. This CDR3 is built from 15 residues. Trimming shortened V by 1 base and J by 9 bases, and 16 bases separated the two germline ends. CDR3 nucleotides: TGTGCCAGCAGCTTAGGGGCTAGCGGAGGGGGTGAGCAGTTCTTC. Encoded protein: CASSLGASGGGEQFF.

The chain is built from TRBV24-1 and TRBJ1-6, with 10 bases identical to TRBD1. The V gene's germline CDR1 is KGHDR and CDR2 SFDVKD. This CDR3 is built from 14 residues. V was clipped by 3 bases and J by 16 bases; unmatched bases: 8. CDR3 DNA: TGTGCCACCAGTGATCCCGGGACAGGGGAGCGACTCCACTTT. Encoded protein: CATSDPGTGERLHF.

The chain carries TRBV6-2 or TRBV6-3 and TRBJ2-3, with 15 bases lining up with TRBD2. CDR1 is MNHEY, CDR2 SVGEGT, per germline. CDR3 size: 23 residues. V was pared by 2 bases and J by 0 bases, with 18 bases of the junction left unmatched. The CDR3 nucleotides are TGTGCCAGCAGTTACGACTTGGGACTAGCGGGAGGCCCGCCCGGGGGCAGCACAGATACGCAGTATTTT. Translating it yields CASSYDLGLAGGPPGGSTDTQYF.

The chain carries TRBV7-2 and TRBJ1-2; D is ambiguous. This CDR3 is 13 amino acids long. The germline gives CDR1 SGHTA, CDR2 FQGNSA. V was clipped by 5 bases and J by 4 bases, with 11 bases between them. CDR3 loop: CASSQERAYGYTF. CDR3 DNA sequence: TGTGCCAGCAGCCAGGAGAGGGCCTATGGCTACACCTTC.

CDR3 sequence: CAISELVAGNTIYF. The CDR3, as DNA: TGTGCCATCAGTGAGTTGGTGGCGGGAAACACCATATATTTT. J is TRBJ1-3 and V is TRBV10-3; D remains unclear. With 1 base removed from V and 4 bases from J, the gap between germline ends came to 8 bases. Germline values: CDR1 ENHRY, CDR2 SYGVKD. This CDR3 is 14 amino acids long.

This rearrangement joins TRBV6-2 or TRBV6-3 to TRBJ2-5, with a tentative D call TRBD2 (5 bases). Germline V gene data show CDR1 as MNHEY and CDR2 as SVGEGT. This CDR3 comprises 15 residues. Trimming removed 2 bases at V and 1 base at J, with 11 bases between. The CDR3: CASSYRRRVQETQYF. CDR3 coding DNA: TGTGCCAGCAGTTACCGCCGGCGGGTCCAAGAGACCCAGTACTTC.

The table lists this clonotype with a count of one. The V call is TRBV6-2 or TRBV6-3, the J call TRBJ2-7; D is ambiguous. Germline V gene data show CDR1 as MNHEY and CDR2 as SVGEGT. This CDR3 is 16 amino acids long. V dropped 6 bases and J dropped 0 bases, with 18 bases sitting between them. This chain's CDR3 is CASSPHVWTSSYEQYF. The CDR3 DNA follows: TGTGCCAGCAGCCCCCATGTTTGGACCAGCTCCTACGAGCAGTACTTC.